This is a list of T cell receptor beta chains from one sample in a study of blood T cell repertoires in COVID-19. Assay: immunoSEQ multiplex PCR; the TCRdb copy retains only in-frame clones and omits some. The table records 250,000 or so clones, less than 90% of them present only once. Source material: peripheral blood. These receptors all stem from a man aged 55 to 70 with acute or convalescent COVID-19. The CDR3 runs from the conserved cysteine through the conserved F or W. The D gene is left open where the match is weak. Where a row states a size, it is once, few, many or the class of an expanded clone; other rows omit it.

clone_size: NA; v_call: TRBV19; j_call: TRBJ2-2; d_call: NA; cdr3_aa: CASSPWGGAEAGELFF; cdr3_nt: TGTGCCAGTAGTCCCTGGGGTGGAGCGGAAGCCGGGGAGCTGTTTTTT
clone_size: few; v_call: TRBV5-1; j_call: TRBJ1-5; d_call: NA; cdr3_aa: CASSLQGSSNQPQHF; cdr3_nt: TGCGCCAGCAGTTTACAGGGTTCGAGCAATCAGCCCCAGCATTTT
clone_size: NA; v_call: TRBV7-9; j_call: TRBJ2-3; d_call: TRBD2; cdr3_aa: CASRETSGGAAPPDTQYF; cdr3_nt: TGTGCCAGCAGGGAAACTAGCGGGGGAGCCGCCCCCCCAGATACGCAGTATTTT
clone_size: few; v_call: TRBV2; j_call: TRBJ2-1; d_call: TRBD2; cdr3_aa: CAHTASGRLHNEQFF; cdr3_nt: TGTGCCCACACGGCTAGCGGGAGGCTTCACAATGAGCAGTTCTTC
clone_size: NA; v_call: TRBV24-1; j_call: TRBJ1-5; d_call: NA; cdr3_aa: CATSDPPSRGYQPQHF; cdr3_nt: TGTGCCACCAGTGATCCACCTAGTCGGGGGTATCAGCCCCAGCATTTT
clone_size: few; v_call: TRBV27; j_call: TRBJ1-5; d_call: TRBD1; cdr3_aa: CASSPTGLGNQPQHF; cdr3_nt: TGTGCCAGCAGTCCGACAGGGTTGGGTAATCAGCCCCAGCATTTT
clone_size: NA; v_call: TRBV5-1; j_call: TRBJ1-2; d_call: NA; cdr3_aa: CASSTGQPGQHYGYTF; cdr3_nt: TGCGCCAGCAGCACAGGACAACCGGGACAACACTATGGCTACACCTTC
clone_size: NA; v_call: TRBV7-9; j_call: TRBJ2-1; d_call: TRBD2; cdr3_aa: CASTPRGLAVYNEQFF; cdr3_nt: TGTGCCAGCACCCCCCGGGGACTAGCGGTCTACAATGAGCAGTTCTTC
clone_size: NA; v_call: TRBV5-1; j_call: TRBJ2-3; d_call: NA; cdr3_aa: CASSPGLSDTQYF; cdr3_nt: TGCGCCAGCAGCCCAGGGCTTAGCGATACGCAGTATTTT
clone_size: NA; v_call: TRBV5-1; j_call: TRBJ2-2; d_call: NA; cdr3_aa: CASRAQGSGELFF; cdr3_nt: TGCGCCAGCAGGGCACAGGGCTCCGGGGAGCTGTTTTTT
clone_size: NA; v_call: TRBV19; j_call: TRBJ2-7; d_call: TRBD2; cdr3_aa: CASSITSGGYEQYF; cdr3_nt: TGTGCCAGTAGTATTACTAGCGGGGGTTACGAGCAGTACTTC
clone_size: NA; v_call: TRBV28; j_call: TRBJ2-5; d_call: NA; cdr3_aa: CASSGYREETQYF; cdr3_nt: TGTGCCAGCAGTGGATACAGGGAAGAGACCCAGTACTTC
clone_size: few; v_call: TRBV10-3; j_call: TRBJ1-6; d_call: TRBD1; cdr3_aa: CAIGRGSYNSPLHF; cdr3_nt: TGTGCCATCGGCAGGGGGTCCTATAATTCACCCCTCCACTTT
clone_size: NA; v_call: TRBV11-2; j_call: TRBJ1-2; d_call: TRBD1; cdr3_aa: CASTKGQGSNYGYTF; cdr3_nt: TGTGCCAGTACTAAAGGACAGGGGAGTAACTATGGCTACACCTTC
clone_size: NA; v_call: TRBV5-4; j_call: TRBJ2-2; d_call: TRBD2; cdr3_aa: CASSLGLAGGPTGELFF; cdr3_nt: TGTGCCAGCAGCTTGGGGCTAGCGGGAGGGCCAACCGGGGAGCTGTTTTTT
clone_size: few; v_call: TRBV7-2; j_call: TRBJ2-3; d_call: NA; cdr3_aa: CASSFRSSTDTQYF; cdr3_nt: TGTGCCAGCAGCTTCCGGTCTAGCACAGATACGCAGTATTTT
clone_size: NA; v_call: TRBV24-1; j_call: TRBJ2-5; d_call: NA; cdr3_aa: CATSDGQGRAGAETQYF; cdr3_nt: TGTGCCACCAGTGACGGACAGGGACGGGCGGGGGCAGAGACCCAGTACTTC
clone_size: NA; v_call: TRBV11-3; j_call: TRBJ2-5; d_call: TRBD1; cdr3_aa: CASSLTGKETQYF; cdr3_nt: TGTGCCAGCAGCTTGACAGGGAAAGAGACCCAGTACTTC
clone_size: NA; v_call: TRBV18; j_call: TRBJ1-2; d_call: TRBD1; cdr3_aa: CASSSQGALRGYTF; cdr3_nt: TGTGCCAGCTCATCACAGGGGGCCCTTAGGGGCTACACCTTC
clone_size: few; v_call: TRBV10-3; j_call: TRBJ1-4; d_call: TRBD1; cdr3_aa: CAISESRQGPGKLFF; cdr3_nt: TGTGCCATCAGTGAGTCTAGACAGGGGCCGGGAAAACTGTTTTTT
clone_size: NA; v_call: TRBV10-3; j_call: TRBJ2-2; d_call: NA; cdr3_aa: CAISGRQNTGELFF; cdr3_nt: TGTGCCATCAGTGGGCGACAGAACACCGGGGAGCTGTTTTTT
clone_size: NA; v_call: TRBV7-9; j_call: TRBJ2-2; d_call: TRBD2; cdr3_aa: CASSWTGTSGENTGELFF; cdr3_nt: TGTGCCAGCAGCTGGACCGGGACTAGCGGGGAGAACACCGGGGAGCTGTTTTTT
clone_size: few; v_call: TRBV18; j_call: TRBJ2-7; d_call: TRBD2; cdr3_aa: CASSPSLSGSKQYF; cdr3_nt: TGTGCCAGCTCACCAAGCCTTAGCGGGAGTAAGCAGTACTTC
clone_size: few; v_call: TRBV7-9; j_call: TRBJ2-7; d_call: NA; cdr3_aa: CASSLAGYSYEQYF; cdr3_nt: TGTGCCAGCAGCTTAGCCGGGTACTCCTACGAGCAGTACTTC
clone_size: once; v_call: TRBV6-5; j_call: TRBJ2-1; d_call: NA; cdr3_aa: CASRGAGLSWNEQFF; cdr3_nt: TGTGCCAGCAGGGGGGCTGGACTTAGTTGGAATGAGCAGTTCTTC
clone_size: NA; v_call: TRBV3-1/TRBV3-2; j_call: TRBJ2-1; d_call: TRBD2; cdr3_aa: CASSLAGALNEQFF; cdr3_nt: TGTGCCAGCAGCCTAGCGGGAGCTCTGAATGAGCAGTTCTTC
clone_size: NA; v_call: TRBV6-5; j_call: TRBJ2-5; d_call: TRBD2; cdr3_aa: CASSRTSGEQETQYF; cdr3_nt: TGTGCCAGCAGTCGGACTAGCGGAGAGCAAGAGACCCAGTACTTC
clone_size: NA; v_call: TRBV5-1; j_call: TRBJ2-7; d_call: TRBD2; cdr3_aa: CASSLFSLLAGGPYEQYF; cdr3_nt: TGCGCCAGCAGCTTGTTTTCCCTACTAGCGGGGGGGCCGTACGAGCAGTACTTC
clone_size: NA; v_call: TRBV18; j_call: TRBJ2-7; d_call: TRBD1; cdr3_aa: CASSPYSDRGLSYEQYF; cdr3_nt: TGTGCCAGCTCACCTTACTCCGACAGGGGCCTCTCCTACGAGCAGTACTTC
clone_size: NA; v_call: TRBV7-9; j_call: TRBJ1-3; d_call: NA; cdr3_aa: CASSLRSSHSGNTIYF; cdr3_nt: TGTGCCAGCAGCTTAAGGAGCTCCCACTCTGGAAACACCATATATTTT
clone_size: once; v_call: TRBV5-4; j_call: TRBJ2-5; d_call: NA; cdr3_aa: CASRVQGRETQYF; cdr3_nt: TGTGCCAGCAGAGTACAGGGCCGCGAGACCCAGTACTTC
clone_size: NA; v_call: TRBV2; j_call: TRBJ2-6; d_call: TRBD1; cdr3_aa: CASSYTGGISGANVLTF; cdr3_nt: TGTGCCAGCAGTTATACAGGGGGGATTTCTGGGGCCAACGTCCTGACTTTC